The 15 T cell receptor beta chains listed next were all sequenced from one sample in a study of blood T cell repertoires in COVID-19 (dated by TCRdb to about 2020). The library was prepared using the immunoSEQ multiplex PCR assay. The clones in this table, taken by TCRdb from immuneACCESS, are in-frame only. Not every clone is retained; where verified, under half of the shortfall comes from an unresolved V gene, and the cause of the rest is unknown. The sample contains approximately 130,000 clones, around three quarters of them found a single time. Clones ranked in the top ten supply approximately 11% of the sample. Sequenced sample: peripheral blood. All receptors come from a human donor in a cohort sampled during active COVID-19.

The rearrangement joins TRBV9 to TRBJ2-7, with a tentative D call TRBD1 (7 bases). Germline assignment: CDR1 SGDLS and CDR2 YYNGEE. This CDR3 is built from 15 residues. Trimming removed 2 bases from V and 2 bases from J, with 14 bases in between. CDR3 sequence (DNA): TGTGCCAGCAGCGTCGCGGGAACAGGGGCCTACGAGCAGTACTTC. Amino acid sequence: CASSVAGTGAYEQYF.

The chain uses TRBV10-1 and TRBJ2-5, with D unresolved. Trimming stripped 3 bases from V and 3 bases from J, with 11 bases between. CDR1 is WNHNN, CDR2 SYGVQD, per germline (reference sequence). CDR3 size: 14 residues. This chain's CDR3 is CASSDQPGEETQYF. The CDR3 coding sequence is TGCGCCAGCAGTGATCAGCCGGGTGAAGAGACCCAGTACTTC.

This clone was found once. The DNA for the CDR3 is TGTGCCAGCAGCCAAGATAGAGGTTACGAGCAGTACTTC. Amino acid sequence: CASSQDRGYEQYF. V gene TRBV3-1 (or the pseudogene TRBV3-2) combines with J gene TRBJ2-7; D remains unclear. Germline V gives CDR1 LGHDT, CDR2 YNNKEL (reference sequence). The V end was cut by 0 bases, the J end by 4 bases, with 7 bases between. The CDR3 spans 13 residues.

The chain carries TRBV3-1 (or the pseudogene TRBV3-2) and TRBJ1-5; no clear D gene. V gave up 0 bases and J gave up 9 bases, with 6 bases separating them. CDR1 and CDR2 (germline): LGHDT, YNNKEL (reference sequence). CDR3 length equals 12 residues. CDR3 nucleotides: TGTGCCAGCAGCCAAGATTCTCGGCCCCAGCATTTT. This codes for CASSQDSRPQHF.

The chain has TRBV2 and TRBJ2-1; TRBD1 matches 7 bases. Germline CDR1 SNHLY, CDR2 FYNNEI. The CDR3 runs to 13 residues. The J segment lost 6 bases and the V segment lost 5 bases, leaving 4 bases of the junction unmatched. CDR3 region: CASSRTGANEQFF. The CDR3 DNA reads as TGTGCCAGCAGTAGAACAGGGGCCAATGAGCAGTTCTTC.

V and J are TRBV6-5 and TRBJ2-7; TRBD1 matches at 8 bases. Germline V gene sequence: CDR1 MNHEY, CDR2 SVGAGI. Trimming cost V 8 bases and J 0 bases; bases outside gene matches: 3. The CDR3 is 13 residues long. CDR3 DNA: TGTGCCAGCCAGACAGGGGTCTCCTACGAGCAGTACTTC. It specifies CASQTGVSYEQYF.

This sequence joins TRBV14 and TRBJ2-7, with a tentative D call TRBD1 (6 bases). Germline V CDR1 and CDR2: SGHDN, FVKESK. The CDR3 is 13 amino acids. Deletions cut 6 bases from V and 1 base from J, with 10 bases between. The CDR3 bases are TGTGCCAGCAGATCGGACAGATCCTACGAGCAGTACTTC. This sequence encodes CASRSDRSYEQYF.

CDR3 DNA sequence: TGTGCCTCGGAGGGAAGGAAGCGCGAGCAGTACTTC. Protein product: CASEGRKREQYF. The rearrangement links TRBV30 to TRBJ2-7; a weak D match, TRBD2 (6 bases). Trimming cost V 7 bases and J 6 bases, with 16 bases left between them. The CDR3 is 12 residues long. CDR1 and CDR2 from the germline V gene are GTSNPN and SVGIG (reference sequence).

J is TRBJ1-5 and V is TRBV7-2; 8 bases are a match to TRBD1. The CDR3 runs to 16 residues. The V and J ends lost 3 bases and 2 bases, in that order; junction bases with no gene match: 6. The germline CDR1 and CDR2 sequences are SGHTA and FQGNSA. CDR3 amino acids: CASSFDRGRGNQPQHF. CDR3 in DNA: TGTGCCAGCAGCTTCGACAGGGGTAGGGGCAATCAGCCCCAGCATTTT.

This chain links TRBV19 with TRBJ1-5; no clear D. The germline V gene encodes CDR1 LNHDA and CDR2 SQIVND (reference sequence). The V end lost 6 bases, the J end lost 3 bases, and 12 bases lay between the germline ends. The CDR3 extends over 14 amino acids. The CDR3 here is CASSWAGNNQPQHF. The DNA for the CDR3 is TGTGCCAGTAGCTGGGCCGGGAACAATCAGCCCCAGCATTTT.

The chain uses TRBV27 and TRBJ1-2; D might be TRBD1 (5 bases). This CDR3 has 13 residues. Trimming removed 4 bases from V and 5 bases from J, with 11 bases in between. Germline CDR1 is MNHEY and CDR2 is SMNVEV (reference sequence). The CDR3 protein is CASSSGESYGYTF. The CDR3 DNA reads TGTGCCAGCAGTTCGGGGGAATCTTATGGCTACACCTTC.

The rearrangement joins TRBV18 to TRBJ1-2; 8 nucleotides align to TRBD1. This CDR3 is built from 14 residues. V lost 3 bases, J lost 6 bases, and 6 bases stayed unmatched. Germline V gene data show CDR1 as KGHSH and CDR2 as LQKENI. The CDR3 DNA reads TGTGCCAGCTCACCCTCCGACAGGGGCGATGGCTACACCTTC. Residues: CASSPSDRGDGYTF.

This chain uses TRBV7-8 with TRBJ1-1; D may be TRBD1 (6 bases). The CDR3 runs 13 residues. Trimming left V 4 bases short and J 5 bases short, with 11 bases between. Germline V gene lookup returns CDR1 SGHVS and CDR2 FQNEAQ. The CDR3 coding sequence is TGTGCCAGCAGCTCGTCAGGGGTTACTGAAGCTTTCTTT. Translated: CASSSSGVTEAFF. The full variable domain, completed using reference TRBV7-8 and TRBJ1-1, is GAGVSQSPRYKVAKRGQDVALRCDPISGHVSLFWYQQALGQGPEFLTYFQNEAQLDKSGLPSDRFFAERPEGSVSTLKIQRTQQEDSAVYLCASSSSGVTEAFFGQGTRLTVV.

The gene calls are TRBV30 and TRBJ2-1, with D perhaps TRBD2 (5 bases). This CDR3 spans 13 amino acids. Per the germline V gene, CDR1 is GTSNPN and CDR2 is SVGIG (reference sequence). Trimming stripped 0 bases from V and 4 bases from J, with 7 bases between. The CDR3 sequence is CAWSVAAYNEQFF. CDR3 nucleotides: TGTGCCTGGAGTGTAGCGGCATACAATGAGCAGTTCTTC.

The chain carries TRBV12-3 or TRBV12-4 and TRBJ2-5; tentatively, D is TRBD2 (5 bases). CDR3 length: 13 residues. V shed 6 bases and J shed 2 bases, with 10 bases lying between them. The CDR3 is CASSPGVQETQYF. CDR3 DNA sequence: TGTGCCAGCAGCCCCGGGGTACAAGAGACCCAGTACTTC.